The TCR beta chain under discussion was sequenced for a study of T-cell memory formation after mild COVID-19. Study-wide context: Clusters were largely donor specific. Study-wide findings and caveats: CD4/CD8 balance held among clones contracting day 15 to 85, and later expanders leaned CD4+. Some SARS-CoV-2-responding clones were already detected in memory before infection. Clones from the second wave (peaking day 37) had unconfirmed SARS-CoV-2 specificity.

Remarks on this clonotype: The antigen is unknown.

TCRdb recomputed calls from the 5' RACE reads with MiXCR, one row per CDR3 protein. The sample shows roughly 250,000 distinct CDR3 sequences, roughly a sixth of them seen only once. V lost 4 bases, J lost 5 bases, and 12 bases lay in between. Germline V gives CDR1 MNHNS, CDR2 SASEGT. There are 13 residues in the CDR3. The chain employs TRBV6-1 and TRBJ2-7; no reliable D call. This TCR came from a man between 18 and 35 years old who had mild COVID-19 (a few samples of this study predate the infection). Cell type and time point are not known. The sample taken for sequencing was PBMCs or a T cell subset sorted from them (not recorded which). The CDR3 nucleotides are TGTGCCAGCAGTGTATCGGCCTGGGACGAGCAGTACGTC. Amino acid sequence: CASSVSAWDEQYV.